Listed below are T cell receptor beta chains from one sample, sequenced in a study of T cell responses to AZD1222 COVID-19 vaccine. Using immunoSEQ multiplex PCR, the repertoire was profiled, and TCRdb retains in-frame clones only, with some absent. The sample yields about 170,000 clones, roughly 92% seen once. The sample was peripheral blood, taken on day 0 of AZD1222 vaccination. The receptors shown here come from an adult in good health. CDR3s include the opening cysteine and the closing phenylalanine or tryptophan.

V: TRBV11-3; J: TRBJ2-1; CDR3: CASSLGTKRDNEQFF
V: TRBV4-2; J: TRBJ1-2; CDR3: CASSQEASNYGYTF
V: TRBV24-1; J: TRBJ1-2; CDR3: CATSDHKGRNDGYTF
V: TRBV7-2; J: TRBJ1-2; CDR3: CASSPLSGRNMGYTF
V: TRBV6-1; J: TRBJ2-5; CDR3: CASSESWGSVAQYF
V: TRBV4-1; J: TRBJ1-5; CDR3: CANSQDRDRGNQPQHF
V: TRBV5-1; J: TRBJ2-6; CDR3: CASSGGRGANVLTF
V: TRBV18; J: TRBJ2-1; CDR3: CASSSSSSGEQFF
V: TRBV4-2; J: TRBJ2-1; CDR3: CASSQANNYNEQFF
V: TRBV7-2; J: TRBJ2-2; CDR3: CASSITSSGSGELFF
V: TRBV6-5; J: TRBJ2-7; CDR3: CASRFGQGYEQYF
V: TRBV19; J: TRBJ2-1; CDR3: CASSIGQNNEQFF
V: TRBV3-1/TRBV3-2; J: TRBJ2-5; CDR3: CASSQGMQGEVETQYF
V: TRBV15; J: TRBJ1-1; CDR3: CATSRARAGLTEAFF
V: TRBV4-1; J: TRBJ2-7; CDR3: CASSLTRAAGGVVYEQYF
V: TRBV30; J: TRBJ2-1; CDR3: CAWARTSSYNEQFF
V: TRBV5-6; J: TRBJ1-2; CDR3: CASSPGTYGYTF
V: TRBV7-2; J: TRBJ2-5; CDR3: CASSLSGVGETQYF
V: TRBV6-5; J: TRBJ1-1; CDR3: CASSHAPPGKEAFF
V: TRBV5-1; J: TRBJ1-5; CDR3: CASSLGDRSSNQPQHF
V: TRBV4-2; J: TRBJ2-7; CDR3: CASSQDKTTAFYEQYF
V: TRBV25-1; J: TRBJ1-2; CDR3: CASSPTGAYGYTF